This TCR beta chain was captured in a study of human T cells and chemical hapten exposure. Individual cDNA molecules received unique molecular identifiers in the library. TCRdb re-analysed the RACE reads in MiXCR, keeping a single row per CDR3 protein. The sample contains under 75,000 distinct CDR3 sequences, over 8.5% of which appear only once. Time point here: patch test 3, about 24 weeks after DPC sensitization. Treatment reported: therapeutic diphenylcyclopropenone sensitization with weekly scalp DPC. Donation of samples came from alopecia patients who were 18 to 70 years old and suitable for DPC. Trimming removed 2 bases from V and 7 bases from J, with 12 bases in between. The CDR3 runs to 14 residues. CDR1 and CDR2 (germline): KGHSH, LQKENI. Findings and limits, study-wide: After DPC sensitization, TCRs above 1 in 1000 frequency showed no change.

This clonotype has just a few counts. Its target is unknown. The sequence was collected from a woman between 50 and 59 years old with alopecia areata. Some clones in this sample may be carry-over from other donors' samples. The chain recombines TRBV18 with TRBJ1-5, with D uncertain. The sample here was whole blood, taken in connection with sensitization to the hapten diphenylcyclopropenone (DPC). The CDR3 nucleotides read TGTGCCAGCTCACCAGACCAGGTCGGGCAGCCCCAGCATTTT. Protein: CASSPDQVGQPQHF.